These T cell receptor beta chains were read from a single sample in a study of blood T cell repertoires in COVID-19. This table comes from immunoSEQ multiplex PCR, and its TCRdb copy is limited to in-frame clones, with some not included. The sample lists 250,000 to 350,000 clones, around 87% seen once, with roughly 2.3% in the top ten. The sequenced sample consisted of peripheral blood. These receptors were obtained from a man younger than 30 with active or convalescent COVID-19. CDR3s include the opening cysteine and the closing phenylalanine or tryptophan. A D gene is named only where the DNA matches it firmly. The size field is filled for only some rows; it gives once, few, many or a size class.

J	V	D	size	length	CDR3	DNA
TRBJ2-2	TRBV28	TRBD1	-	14	CASSLGTGTGELFF	TGTGCCAGCAGTTTAGGGACAGGGACCGGGGAGCTGTTTTTT
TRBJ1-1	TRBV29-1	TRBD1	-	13	CSAWDRLNTEAFF	TGCAGCGCCTGGGACAGGTTAAACACTGAAGCTTTCTTT
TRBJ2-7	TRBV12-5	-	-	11	CASGRNYEQYF	TGTGCTAGTGGCAGAAACTACGAGCAGTACTTC
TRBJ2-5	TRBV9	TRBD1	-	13	CASSVSGGETQYF	TGTGCCAGCAGCGTCTCAGGGGGAGAGACCCAGTACTTC
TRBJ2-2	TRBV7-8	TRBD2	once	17	CASSLSPVLAGAGELFF	TGTGCCAGCAGCTTAAGCCCGGTACTAGCGGGAGCCGGGGAGCTGTTTTTT
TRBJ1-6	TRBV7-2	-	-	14	CASSLPGVIAPLHF	TGTGCCAGCAGCTTACCGGGTGTTATTGCACCCCTCCACTTT
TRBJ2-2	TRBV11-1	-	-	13	CASSLSGSGELFF	TGTGCCAGCAGCTTATCCGGTTCCGGGGAGCTGTTTTTT
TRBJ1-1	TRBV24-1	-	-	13	CATSERDSSEAFF	TGTGCCACCAGTGAACGGGACTCGAGCGAAGCTTTCTTT
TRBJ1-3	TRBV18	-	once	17	CASSAQAQGSSGNTIYF	TGTGCCAGCTCCGCTCAGGCGCAGGGATCCTCTGGAAACACCATATATTTT
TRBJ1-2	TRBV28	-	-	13	CASSLGADNGYTF	TGTGCCAGCAGTTTGGGGGCCGACAATGGCTACACCTTC
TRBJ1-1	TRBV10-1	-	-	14	CASSDGVLGVEAFF	TGCGCCAGCAGTGATGGTGTTCTGGGAGTTGAAGCTTTCTTT
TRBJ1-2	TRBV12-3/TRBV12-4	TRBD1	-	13	CASSLGQGYGYTF	TGTGCCAGCAGTTTAGGACAGGGTTATGGCTACACCTTC
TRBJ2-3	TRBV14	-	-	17	CASSQYVGAATTDTQYF	TGTGCCAGCAGCCAATATGTGGGAGCGGCGACCACAGATACGCAGTATTTT
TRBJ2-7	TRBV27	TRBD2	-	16	CASSLSGLAGQVEQYF	TGTGCCAGCAGTTTATCCGGTCTAGCGGGACAAGTGGAGCAGTACTTC
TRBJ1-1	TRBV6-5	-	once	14	CASSYLAENTEAFF	TGTGCCAGCAGTTATTTGGCAGAGAACACTGAAGCTTTCTTT
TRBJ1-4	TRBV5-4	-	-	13	CASSLGVNEKLFF	TGTGCCAGCAGCTTAGGAGTTAATGAAAAACTGTTTTTT
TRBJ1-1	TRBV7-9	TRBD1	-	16	CASSPGDPGTGRKAFF	TGTGCCAGCAGCCCAGGCGACCCCGGGACAGGGAGAAAAGCTTTCTTT
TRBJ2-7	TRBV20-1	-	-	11	CSASGTYEQYF	TGCAGTGCTAGCGGGACCTACGAGCAGTACTTC
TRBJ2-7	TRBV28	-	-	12	CASTMGDYEQYF	TGTGCCAGCACCATGGGCGACTACGAGCAGTACTTC
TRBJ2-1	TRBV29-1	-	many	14	CSVDAGASYNEQFF	TGCAGCGTTGATGCGGGGGCCTCCTACAATGAGCAGTTCTTC
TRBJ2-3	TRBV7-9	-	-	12	CASLGVTDTQYF	TGTGCCAGCTTGGGCGTCACAGATACGCAGTATTTT
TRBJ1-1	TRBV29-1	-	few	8	CSVGIATF	TGCAGCGTTGGTATTGCAACTTTT
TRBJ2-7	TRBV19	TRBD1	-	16	CASSNQGTGDSYEQYF	TGTGCCAGTAGTAACCAGGGGACAGGGGACTCCTACGAGCAGTACTTC
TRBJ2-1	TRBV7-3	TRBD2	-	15	CASSQSGISYNEQFF	TGTGCCAGCAGCCAGAGCGGGATTAGCTACAATGAGCAGTTCTTC
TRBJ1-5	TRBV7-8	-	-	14	CASSLLGDNQPQHF	TGTGCCAGCAGCTTACTCGGGGACAATCAGCCCCAGCATTTT
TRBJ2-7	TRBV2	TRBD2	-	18	CASKPTPGLAISRDEQYF	TGTGCCAGCAAACCTACACCGGGACTAGCTATAAGCCGAGACGAGCAGTACTTC
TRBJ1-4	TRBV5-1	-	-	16	CASSFRMAGGQEKLFF	TGCGCCAGCAGCTTTCGAATGGCGGGGGGCCAGGAAAAACTGTTTTTT
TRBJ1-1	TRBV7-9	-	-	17	CASSLTQPSRARTEAFF	TGTGCCAGCAGCCTAACCCAACCGAGCAGGGCGAGGACTGAAGCTTTCTTT
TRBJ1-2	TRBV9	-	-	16	CASSVATEPLKNGYTF	TGTGCCAGCAGCGTAGCGACAGAGCCCCTTAAGAATGGCTACACCTTC
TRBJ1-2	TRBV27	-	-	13	CASSSARVYGYTF	TGTGCCAGCAGTTCCGCCCGGGTGTATGGCTACACCTTC
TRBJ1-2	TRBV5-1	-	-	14	CASSLNSGNYGYTF	TGCGCCAGCAGCTTGAACAGCGGAAACTATGGCTACACCTTC
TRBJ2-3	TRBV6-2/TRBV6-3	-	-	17	CASSYFPQGASTDTQYF	TGTGCCAGCAGTTACTTCCCCCAGGGTGCTAGCACAGATACGCAGTATTTT
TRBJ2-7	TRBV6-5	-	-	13	CASSTRTVYEQYF	TGTGCCAGTTCCACCAGGACAGTCTACGAGCAGTACTTC
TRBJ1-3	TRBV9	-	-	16	CASSVDPVFSGNTIYF	TGTGCCAGCAGCGTAGATCCGGTATTCTCAGGAAACACCATATATTTT
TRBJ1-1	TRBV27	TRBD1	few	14	CASSTTGGFSEAFF	TGTGCCAGCAGTACAACAGGGGGTTTTTCTGAAGCTTTCTTT
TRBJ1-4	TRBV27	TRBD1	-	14	CASSFGTAPEKLFF	TGTGCCAGCAGTTTCGGGACAGCTCCCGAAAAACTGTTTTTT
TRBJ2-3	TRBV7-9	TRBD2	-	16	CASSSRLGTSPDTQYF	TGTGCCAGCAGCTCTAGGCTGGGGACTAGCCCAGATACGCAGTATTTT
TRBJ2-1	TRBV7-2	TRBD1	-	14	CASSGTGTYNEQFF	TGTGCCAGCAGTGGGACAGGGACCTACAATGAGCAGTTCTTC
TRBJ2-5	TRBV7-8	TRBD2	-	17	CASRPLNWEGFQETQYF	TGTGCCAGCAGGCCCTTGAACTGGGAGGGATTTCAAGAGACCCAGTACTTC
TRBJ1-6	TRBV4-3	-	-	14	CASSQDTTNSPLHF	TGCGCCAGCAGCCAAGATACGACAAATTCACCCCTCCACTTT
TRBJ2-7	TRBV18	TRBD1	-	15	CASSYLGQGWIEQYF	TGTGCCAGCTCGTACTTGGGACAGGGGTGGATCGAGCAGTACTTC
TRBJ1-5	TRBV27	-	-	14	CASSPSGLTQPQHF	TGTGCCAGCAGCCCCAGCGGGCTTACTCAGCCCCAGCATTTT
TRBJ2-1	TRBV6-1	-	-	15	CASSEGVVRGNEQFF	TGTGCCAGCAGTGAAGGGGTAGTAAGGGGGAATGAGCAGTTCTTC
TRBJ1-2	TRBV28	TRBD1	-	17	CAIAPPTGGAGNYGYTF	TGTGCCATCGCACCCCCGACAGGGGGCGCAGGTAACTATGGCTACACCTTC
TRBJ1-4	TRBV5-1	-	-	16	CASSLAGILVNEKLFF	TGCGCCAGCAGCTTGGCAGGGATATTGGTTAATGAAAAACTGTTTTTT
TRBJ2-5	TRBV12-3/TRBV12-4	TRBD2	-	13	CASSILAEETQYF	TGTGCCAGCAGCATACTAGCGGAAGAGACCCAGTACTTC
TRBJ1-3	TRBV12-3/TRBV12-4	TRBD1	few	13	CASSSSGGNTIYF	TGTGCCAGCAGTTCGTCAGGGGGCAACACCATATATTTT
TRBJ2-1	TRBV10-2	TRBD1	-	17	CASSEGGQASSYNEQFF	TGCGCCAGCAGTGAGGGGGGACAGGCAAGCTCCTACAATGAGCAGTTCTTC
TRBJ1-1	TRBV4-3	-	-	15	CASSLPQQGNTEAFF	TGCGCCAGCAGCCTGCCACAACAGGGGAACACTGAAGCTTTCTTT
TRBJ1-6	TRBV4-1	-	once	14	CASSQDLTGSPLHF	TGCGCCAGCAGCCAAGACCTAACGGGTTCACCCCTCCACTTT
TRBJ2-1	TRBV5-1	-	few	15	CASSGDGTPNNEQFF	TGCGCCAGCAGCGGGGACGGGACTCCCAACAATGAGCAGTTCTTC
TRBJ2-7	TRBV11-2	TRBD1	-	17	CASSLFTIRDRGGEQYF	TGTGCCAGCAGCTTATTTACGATCCGGGACAGGGGAGGCGAGCAGTACTTC
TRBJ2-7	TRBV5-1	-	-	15	CASSLGGTRAYEQYF	TGCGCCAGCAGCTTGGGGGGGACAAGAGCCTACGAGCAGTACTTC
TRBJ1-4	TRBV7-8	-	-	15	CASSLRQVGEEKLFF	TGTGCCAGCAGCTTGAGACAGGTCGGAGAGGAAAAACTGTTTTTT
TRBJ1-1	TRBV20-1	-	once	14	CSASTLSSGSEAFF	TGCAGTGCTAGTACCCTCTCCTCAGGGTCTGAAGCTTTCTTT
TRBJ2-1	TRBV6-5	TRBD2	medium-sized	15	CASTGLAGSRGEQFF	TGTGCCAGCACCGGACTAGCGGGATCCCGTGGTGAGCAGTTCTTC
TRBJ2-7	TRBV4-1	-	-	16	CASSQDVQGRSYEQYF	TGCGCCAGCAGCCAAGACGTACAGGGAAGATCCTACGAGCAGTACTTC
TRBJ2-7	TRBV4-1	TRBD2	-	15	CASSQTSGSINEQYF	TGCGCCAGCAGCCAAACTAGCGGGAGTATCAACGAGCAGTACTTC
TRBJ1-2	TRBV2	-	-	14	CAGSSGFTDYGYTF	TGTGCCGGCAGCTCAGGGTTCACGGACTATGGCTACACCTTC